Listed below are T cell receptor beta chains from one sample, sequenced in a study of blood T cell repertoires in COVID-19. Some clones are missing from TCRdb's copy, which holds only in-frame ones; the method was immunoSEQ multiplex PCR. Of about 160,000 clones listed, 89% are singletons. The sample comprised peripheral blood. The receptors were sampled from a man in his fifties or sixties with acute or convalescent COVID-19. CDR3s include the opening cysteine and the closing phenylalanine or tryptophan. D genes are given only for firm matches. Size tells how often a clone was seen (once, few, many) or the class of an expanded clone, and some rows leave it out.

cdr3_nt cdr3_aa j_call clone_size d_call v_call
TGTGCCAGCAGCGGTGACAACAAACCCTACGAGCAGTACTTC CASSGDNKPYEQYF TRBJ2-7 . . TRBV7-2
TGTGCCAGCAGCTTGAGACAAAACACTGAAGCTTTCTTT CASSLRQNTEAFF TRBJ1-1 . . TRBV7-8
TGTGCCAGCAGAGAAACAGGGAGCTCCTACGAGCAGTACTTC CASRETGSSYEQYF TRBJ2-7 . . TRBV2
TGTGCCAGCAGCTTAAGAGATTATGGCTACACCTTC CASSLRDYGYTF TRBJ1-2 once . TRBV7-8
TGTGCCAGCAGCCCCCGACCACAGGGGACGAGTTCACCCCTCCACTTT CASSPRPQGTSSPLHF TRBJ1-6 . TRBD1 TRBV9
TGTGCCAGCAACCTGAGGGGGTATAGCAATCAGCCCCAGCATTTT CASNLRGYSNQPQHF TRBJ1-5 . . TRBV6-5
TGTGCCAGCAGCTTAGACAGGGGGAGCTACGAGCAGTACTTC CASSLDRGSYEQYF TRBJ2-7 . TRBD1 TRBV7-2
TGTGCCAGCAGCCCGTCGGACAGGGATAATTCACCCCTCCACTTT CASSPSDRDNSPLHF TRBJ1-6 . TRBD1 TRBV3-1/TRBV3-2
TGTGCCAGCAGTCGAGGGGACAGGATGAACACTGAAGCTTTCTTT CASSRGDRMNTEAFF TRBJ1-1 . TRBD1 TRBV6-5
TGTGCCAGCTCACCTAATCTGGGCTATGAGCAGTTCTTC CASSPNLGYEQFF TRBJ2-1 . . TRBV18
TGTGCTAGCAGCTTAGGGCAGCGGTGGGCTTCACCCCTCCACTTT CASSLGQRWASPLHF TRBJ1-6 . . TRBV7-7
TGTGCCAGCAGTTACTCGAGGCGGACAAAGGACTATGGCTACACCTTC CASSYSRRTKDYGYTF TRBJ1-2 . . TRBV6-2/TRBV6-3
TGTGCCAGCAGCTTAAACACCATGAGGACTGAAGCTTTCTTT CASSLNTMRTEAFF TRBJ1-1 . . TRBV7-8
TGTGCCAGTAGTATAGGATCGGGACAGGGTACCGAGCAGTACTTC CASSIGSGQGTEQYF TRBJ2-7 . TRBD1 TRBV19
TGTGCCAGCAGTCGGACAGGGGGCGTCGGTCAGCCCCAGCATTTT CASSRTGGVGQPQHF TRBJ1-5 . TRBD1 TRBV6-2/TRBV6-3
TGTGCCAGCAGCTTAGCGGGTCCCACTACAGATACGCAGTATTTT CASSLAGPTTDTQYF TRBJ2-3 . TRBD2 TRBV6-5
TGTGCCAGCAGCGTATCCGGGGGGGCCTCCAATGAGCAGTTCTTC CASSVSGGASNEQFF TRBJ2-1 . TRBD2 TRBV9
TGTGCTAGTGGTTCCCTAATGGGGGGAGATACGCAGTATTTT CASGSLMGGDTQYF TRBJ2-3 . . TRBV12-5
TGTGCCAGTAAGAGGGATGGCTACGAGCAGTACTTC CASKRDGYEQYF TRBJ2-7 . . TRBV19
TGTGCCAGTGCCGGGACAGGGGATTCCTACGAGCAGTACTTC CASAGTGDSYEQYF TRBJ2-7 . TRBD1 TRBV19